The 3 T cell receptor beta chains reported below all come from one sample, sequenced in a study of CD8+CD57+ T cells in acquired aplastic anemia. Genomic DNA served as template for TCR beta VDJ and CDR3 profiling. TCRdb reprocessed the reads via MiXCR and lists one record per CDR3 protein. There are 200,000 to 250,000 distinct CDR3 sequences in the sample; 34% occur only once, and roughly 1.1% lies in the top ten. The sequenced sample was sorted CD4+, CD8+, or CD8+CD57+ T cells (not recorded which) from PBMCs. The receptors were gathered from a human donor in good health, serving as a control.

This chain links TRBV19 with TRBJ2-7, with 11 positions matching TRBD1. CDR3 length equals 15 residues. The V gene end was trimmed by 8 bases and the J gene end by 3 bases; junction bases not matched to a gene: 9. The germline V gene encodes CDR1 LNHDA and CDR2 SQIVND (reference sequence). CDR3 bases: TGTGCCAGTCAAGCTTCCGGGACAGGGGGCTACGAGCAGTACTTC. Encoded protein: CASQASGTGGYEQYF.

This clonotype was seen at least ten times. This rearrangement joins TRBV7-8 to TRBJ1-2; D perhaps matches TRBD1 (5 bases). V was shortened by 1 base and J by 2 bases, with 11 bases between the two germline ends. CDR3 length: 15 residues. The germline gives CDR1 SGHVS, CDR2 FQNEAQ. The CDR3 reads CASSLGVGVNYGYTF. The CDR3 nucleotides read TGTGCCAGCAGCTTAGGTGTGGGGGTGAACTATGGCTACACCTTC.

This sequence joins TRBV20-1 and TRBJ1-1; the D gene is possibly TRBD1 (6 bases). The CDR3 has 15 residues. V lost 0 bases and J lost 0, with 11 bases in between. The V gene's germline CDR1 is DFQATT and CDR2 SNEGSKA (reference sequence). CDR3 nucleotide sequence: TGCAGTGCTAGAGATCCGGGGGCGATGAACACTGAAGCTTTCTTT. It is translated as CSARDPGAMNTEAFF.